The 32 T cell receptor beta chains below come from one sample, sequenced in a study of T-cell memory formation after mild COVID-19. TCRdb independently ran MiXCR on the 5' RACE reads; one entry per CDR3 protein. The sample holds 450,000 to 650,000 distinct CDR3 sequences, about a fifth seen once. Sequencing was performed on PBMCs or a T cell subset sorted from them (not recorded which). The receptors come from an adult woman who had mild COVID-19 (a few samples of this study predate the infection). Cell type and time point are not known.

The chain employs TRBV6-2 or TRBV6-3 and TRBJ1-1, with D hard to call. This CDR3 has 13 residues. Germline lookup yields CDR1 MNHEY and CDR2 SVGEGT. V gave up 5 bases and J gave up 10 bases, with 17 bases separating them. Here the CDR3 DNA reads TGTGCCAGCAGTCAGTCTGCCTACCTCGGAGCTTTCTTT. Its protein product is CASSQSAYLGAFF.

This chain uses TRBV12-5 with TRBJ1-2; tentatively, D is TRBD1 (6 bases). Germline loops: CDR1 LGHNT, CDR2 FRNRAP. This CDR3 comprises 15 residues. V was shortened by 1 base and J by 0 bases, with 9 bases between the two germline ends. For the CDR3, the DNA is TGTGCTAGTGGTTTGGACAGGGCTCCTAACTATGGCTACACCTTC. This gives the protein CASGLDRAPNYGYTF.

This clonotype was detected only a few times. This rearrangement joins TRBV7-2 to TRBJ2-1; tentatively, D is TRBD1 or TRBD2 (6 bases each). Germline V gives CDR1 SGHTA, CDR2 FQGNSA. The CDR3 is 15 residues long. Deletions cut 2 bases from V and 7 bases from J, with 15 bases between. Here the CDR3 DNA reads TGTGCCAGCAGCTTATACACAGGGAGGTCGAATGAGCAGTTCTTC. Protein sequence: CASSLYTGRSNEQFF. Filled out from reference TRBV7-2 and TRBJ2-1, the complete variable domain reads GAGVSQSPSNKVTEKGKDVELRCDPISGHTALYWYRQSLGQGLEFLIYFQGNSAPDKSGLPSDRFSAERTGGSVSTLTIQRTQQEDSAVYLCASSLYTGRSNEQFFGPGTRLTVL.

This sequence joins TRBV19 and TRBJ1-2; TRBD1 aligns across 7 bases. This CDR3 region has 13 residues. J lost 8 bases, V lost 6 bases, and 9 bases had no gene match. CDR1 is LNHDA, CDR2 SQIVND, per germline (reference sequence). The CDR3 sequence is CASSTTGEGGYTF. The CDR3 DNA follows: TGTGCCAGTAGCACAACAGGGGAAGGAGGCTACACCTTC.

This clonotype was seen a few times. This chain links TRBV7-9 with TRBJ1-1; 7 bases line up with TRBD1. With 5 bases clipped from V and 5 bases from J, the junction kept 5 bases outside the gene matches. Germline CDR1 reads SEHNR; CDR2 reads FQNEAQ (reference sequence). CDR3 length: 13 amino acids. The CDR3 sequence is CASSKAGQTEAFF. CDR3 bases: TGTGCCAGCAGCAAAGCGGGACAGACTGAAGCTTTCTTT.

There are a few counts of this clonotype. This CDR3 is CASSRFGTGTTDTQYF. The DNA for the CDR3 is TGTGCCAGCAGTCGATTCGGGACAGGGACCACAGATACGCAGTATTTT. The rearrangement joins TRBV7-2 to TRBJ2-3; 9 bases agree with TRBD1. V lost 6 bases to trimming and J lost 2 bases; unmatched junction nucleotides: 9. This CDR3 has 16 amino acids. Germline CDR1 reads SGHTA; CDR2 reads FQGNSA.

The chain uses TRBV6-2 or TRBV6-3 and TRBJ1-5; no clear D gene. Looked up from germline, CDR1 is MNHEY and CDR2 is SVGEGT. V shed 5 bases and J shed 11 bases, with 13 bases lying between them. The length of the CDR3 is 12 residues. The CDR3, as DNA: TGTGCCAGCAGTGGCCGGTGGGGAGCCCAGCATTTT. Residues: CASSGRWGAQHF.

The genes are TRBV7-3 and TRBJ2-1; TRBD2 might be the D (7 bases). The CDR3 has 16 residues. Germline CDR1 is SGHTA and CDR2 is FQGTGA. V gave up 5 bases and J gave up 9 bases, with 23 bases separating them. CDR3 nucleotide sequence: TGTGCCAGCAGCCCAAGGGTCGTTCGGGGGGCGCTTGAGCAGTTCTTC. Its translation: CASSPRVVRGALEQFF.

This clonotype has at least ten counts. The genes are TRBV7-8 and TRBJ2-7; perhaps TRBD1 as D (8 bases). Trimming pared 5 bases from V and 2 bases from J, leaving 16 bases between. Germline CDR1 reads SGHVS; CDR2 reads FQNEAQ. The CDR3 totals 15 residues. CDR3 amino acids: CASSPTGGVAYEQYF. The CDR3 coding sequence is TGTGCCAGCAGCCCCACAGGGGGGGTCGCCTACGAGCAGTACTTC.

This clonotype was detected only once. This chain links TRBV18 with TRBJ1-2; 7 bases agree with TRBD1. Germline V gene sequence: CDR1 KGHSH, CDR2 LQKENI. The CDR3 extends over 13 amino acids. The J segment lost 7 bases and the V segment lost 6 bases, leaving 8 bases of the junction unmatched. The CDR3 region is CASSLRDRAGYTF. As DNA, the CDR3 is TGTGCCAGCTCCCTAAGGGACAGAGCTGGCTACACCTTC.

This clonotype was detected many times. This chain connects TRBV7-3 to TRBJ1-1; D gene ambiguous. Germline CDR1 is SGHTA and CDR2 is FQGTGA. V was trimmed by 0 bases and J by 1 base, leaving 9 bases between them. CDR3 length: 15 residues. Here the CDR3 reads CASSLTAGQNTEAFF. DNA for the CDR3: TGTGCCAGCAGCTTAACAGCAGGTCAGAACACTGAAGCTTTCTTT.

This clonotype was counted at least ten times. The V gene is TRBV11-2, the J gene TRBJ1-4; no clear D. The CDR3 loop spans 13 amino acids. Per the germline V gene, CDR1 is SGHAT and CDR2 is FQNNGV. Trimming removed 1 base at V and 5 bases at J, with 5 bases between. CDR3 nucleotide sequence: TGTGCCAGCAGCTTAGGACTGAATGAAAAACTGTTTTTT. Amino acid sequence: CASSLGLNEKLFF.

CDR3 residues: CASSRSGGYGYTF. The DNA of the CDR3 is TGTGCCAGCAGCCGGTCAGGGGGCTATGGCTACACCTTC. V is TRBV6-5 and J is TRBJ1-2; TRBD1 matches at 7 bases. The germline gives CDR1 MNHEY, CDR2 SVGAGI. CDR3 length: 13 amino acids. J gave up 4 bases and V 6 bases, and 5 bases lay outside the gene matches.

The chain uses TRBV2 and TRBJ1-2, with 7 nucleotides matching TRBD1. The CDR3 is 13 amino acids. Germline V gene data show CDR1 as SNHLY and CDR2 as FYNNEI. After removal of 10 bases from V and 6 bases from J, the junction contained 11 bases not matched to a gene. The CDR3 loop is CAKGQGGLHGYTF. CDR3 bases: TGTGCCAAAGGGCAGGGGGGTTTACATGGCTACACCTTC. The full variable domain, its missing parts supplied by reference TRBV2 and TRBJ1-2, is EPEVTQTPSHQVTQMGQEVILRCVPISNHLYFYWYRQILGQKVEFLVSFYNNEISEKSEIFDDQFSVERPDGSNFTLKIRSTKLEDSAMYFCAKGQGGLHGYTFGSGTRLTVV.

The chain links TRBV6-6 to TRBJ1-6, with unresolved D. The germline CDR1 and CDR2 sequences are MNHNY and SVGAGI (reference sequence). This CDR3 has 12 residues. Trimming took off 4 bases at V and 10 bases at J, with 8 bases between the two ends. DNA for the CDR3: TGTGCCAGCAGTTTGGCGCGGTCACCCCTCCACTTT. Translating gives CASSLARSPLHF.

This clonotype was observed a handful of times. V is TRBV7-8 and J is TRBJ2-4; D unresolved. Trimming pared 5 bases from V and 5 bases from J, leaving 13 bases between. The CDR3 is 14 amino acids. Looked up from germline, CDR1 is SGHVS and CDR2 is FQNEAQ. CDR3 protein: CASSRQRYQNIQYF. The CDR3, as DNA: TGTGCCAGCAGCCGCCAGCGTTATCAAAACATTCAGTACTTC.

This sequence joins TRBV5-1 and TRBJ2-5; tentative D call: TRBD2 (6 bases). The CDR3 runs 16 residues. CDR1 SGHRS and CDR2 YFSETQ come from the germline V gene. With 4 bases removed from V and 3 bases from J, the gap between germline ends came to 19 bases. CDR3 loop: CASSPIWVGSEETQYF. The CDR3 bases are TGCGCCAGCAGCCCCATTTGGGTCGGGAGCGAAGAGACCCAGTACTTC.

This chain uses TRBV6-2 or TRBV6-3 with TRBJ2-3; D unclear. Germline CDR1 is MNHEY and CDR2 is SVGEGT. The ends were cut back, 2 bases at V and 9 bases at J, with 12 bases in the middle. The length of the CDR3 is 13 residues. For the CDR3, the DNA is TGTGCCAGCAGTTACGGCACCAAAGGGACGCAGTATTTT. It translates to CASSYGTKGTQYF.

The genes are TRBV27 and TRBJ1-2, with a possible D match to TRBD1 (6 bases). This CDR3 contains 15 residues. The V end lost 6 bases, the J end lost 4 bases, and 18 bases lay between the germline ends. Germline V CDR1 and CDR2: MNHEY, SMNVEV (reference sequence). In DNA form, the CDR3 reads TGTGCCAGCAGGCCCGGCTGGGGGGGCTCCTATGGCTACACCTTC. Its protein is CASRPGWGGSYGYTF.

This clonotype was counted a few times. V usage is TRBV21-1 and J usage is TRBJ1-1. TRBV21-1 is a pseudogene. This CDR3 has 15 residues. The CDR3 region has the DNA TGTGCCAGCAGCAAAGTGAGTCAGATGAACACTGAAGCTTTCTTT. Amino acids: CASSKVSQMNTEAFF.

This chain joins TRBV9 and TRBJ2-1; 8 positions match TRBD2. This CDR3 region has 15 residues. Trimming cost V 0 bases and J 7 bases; bases outside gene matches: 6. Germline CDR1 reads SGDLS; CDR2 reads YYNGEE. The CDR3 sequence: CASSVAAGGKNEQFF. The CDR3 coding sequence is TGTGCCAGCAGCGTAGCGGCGGGAGGTAAAAATGAGCAGTTCTTC.

In this sample, this clonotype turned up once. This rearrangement joins TRBV7-8 to TRBJ1-6; 8 nucleotides line up with TRBD1. This CDR3 region has 21 residues. J lost 6 bases, V lost 4 bases, and 23 bases had no gene match. Germline lookup yields CDR1 SGHVS and CDR2 FQNEAQ. The CDR3 sequence: CASSSARVGQGASKANSPLHF. For the CDR3, the DNA is TGTGCCAGCAGCTCCGCAAGGGTAGGGCAGGGGGCCAGTAAGGCTAATTCACCCCTCCACTTT.

This clonotype appeared a single time. The chain employs TRBV28 and TRBJ2-7; the D is unclear. Trimming took off 3 bases at V and 3 bases at J, with 6 bases between the two ends. This CDR3 region has 12 residues. CDR1 and CDR2 (germline): MDHEN, SYDVKM. In nucleotides, the CDR3 is TGTGCCAGCAGTTTTGAAAACTACGAGCAGTACTTC. This codes for CASSFENYEQYF.

The sample holds a few counts of this clonotype. V usage is TRBV20-1 and J usage is TRBJ2-5; the D gene is possibly TRBD1 (6 bases). CDR3 length: 19 residues. Per the germline V gene, CDR1 is DFQATT and CDR2 is SNEGSKA (reference sequence). Trimming stripped 4 bases from V and 2 bases from J, with 29 bases between. The CDR3 reads CSATTHLTPTGEPQETQYF. In nucleotides, the CDR3 is TGCAGTGCTACAACGCACTTAACCCCGACAGGCGAGCCTCAAGAGACCCAGTACTTC.

CDR3 coding DNA: TGTGCCAGCAGCCTAGGGACAGGGGGTAGCAATCAGCCCCAGCATTTT. It is translated as CASSLGTGGSNQPQHF. V is TRBV7-6 and J is TRBJ1-5, with 11 bases lining up with TRBD1. CDR3 length: 16 residues. The germline gives CDR1 SGHVS, CDR2 FNYEAQ. Trimming removed 5 bases from V and 0 bases from J; junction bases left unmatched: 3. The full variable domain, rest sourced from reference TRBV7-6 and TRBJ1-5, is GAGVSQSPRYKVTKRGQDVALRCDPISGHVSLYWYRQALGQGPEFLTYFNYEAQQDKSGLPNDRFSAERPEGSISTLTIQRTEQRDSAMYRCASSLGTGGSNQPQHFGDGTRLSIL.

This chain uses TRBV12-5 with TRBJ1-1; TRBD1 is a possible D gene (6 bases). Germline-derived CDR1 and CDR2 are LGHNT and FRNRAP. Trimming removed 0 bases from V and 1 base from J, with 15 bases in between. The CDR3 is made up of 17 amino acids. The CDR3 sequence is CASGLVLGQGRNTEAFF. DNA for the CDR3: TGTGCTAGTGGTTTGGTACTCGGGCAGGGGCGGAACACTGAAGCTTTCTTT. The full variable domain, in which reference TRBV12-5 and TRBJ1-1 provide the parts outside the CDR3, is DARVTQTPRHKVTEMGQEVTMRCQPILGHNTVFWYRQTMMQGLELLAYFRNRAPLDDSGMPKDRFSAEMPDATLATLKIQPSEPRDSAVYFCASGLVLGQGRNTEAFFGQGTRLTVV.

The V call is TRBV6-4, the J call TRBJ2-6, with TRBD1 matching over 11 bases. Germline V gene sequence: CDR1 MRHNA, CDR2 SNTAGT. V was clipped by 1 base and J by 2 bases; unmatched bases: 7. The CDR3 sequence is 19 residues long. The CDR3 loop reads CASSDYSGTGGTGANVLTF. The CDR3 DNA reads TGTGCCAGCAGTGACTACTCCGGGACAGGGGGTACTGGGGCCAACGTCCTGACTTTC.

CDR3 in DNA: TGTGCCAGCAGCTCGCGGGTAGGGGGAACTGAAGCTTTCTTT. It is translated as CASSSRVGGTEAFF. V and J are TRBV7-9 and TRBJ1-1; maybe TRBD1 (6 bases). Per germline, CDR1 SEHNR and CDR2 FQNEAQ (reference sequence). This CDR3 is 14 amino acids long. V lost 4 bases and J lost 5, with 14 bases in between. The full variable domain, its missing parts supplied by reference TRBV7-9 and TRBJ1-1, is DTGVSQNPRHKITKRGQNVTFRCDPISEHNRLYWYRQTLGQGPEFLTYFQNEAQLEKSRLLSDRFSAERPKGSFSTLEIQRTEQGDSAMYLCASSSRVGGTEAFFGQGTRLTVV.

CDR3 DNA: TGTGCCAGTAGTCGGGGGCACGAGCAGTACTTC. This codes for CASSRGHEQYF. J is TRBJ2-7 and V is TRBV19; D could derive from TRBD1 or TRBD2 (6 bases each). V lost 5 bases to trimming and J lost 5 bases, with 7 bases between them. The CDR3 loop spans 11 amino acids. Germline lookup yields CDR1 LNHDA and CDR2 SQIVND (reference sequence). Based on the CDR3 plus reference TRBV19 and TRBJ2-7, the full variable domain is DGGITQSPKYLFRKEGQNVTLSCEQNLNHDAMYWYRQDPGQGLRLIYYSQIVNDFQKGDIAEGYSVSREKKESFPLTVTSAQKNPTAFYLCASSRGHEQYFGPGTRLTVT.

This clonotype was counted a few times. The chain carries TRBV3-1 and TRBJ2-4; D is undetermined. Per germline, CDR1 LGHDT and CDR2 YNNKEL (reference sequence). Trimming took 2 bases from V and 9 from J, leaving 20 bases between them. The length of the CDR3 is 16 residues. The CDR3 DNA sequence: TGTGCCAGCAGCCAAAAGGGCTGGCCGAGCCGGAGCATTCAGTACTTC. This encodes CASSQKGWPSRSIQYF.

This clonotype has more than one count but fewer than ten. The V gene is TRBV5-6, the J gene TRBJ2-3, with D perhaps matching TRBD2 (5 bases). Germline lookup yields CDR1 SGHDT and CDR2 YYEEEE. The germline V and J ends were trimmed by 1 base and 2 bases, with 14 bases remaining between them. CDR3 length: 16 residues. As DNA, the CDR3 is TGTGCCAGCAGCTTGATGCCGGACTCCTCCACAGATACGCAGTATTTT. Its translation: CASSLMPDSSTDTQYF.

V and J are TRBV5-5 and TRBJ2-5; D gene uncertain. The CDR3 is 14 residues long. V lost 2 bases and J 2 bases, leaving 10 bases between the germline ends. From germline, CDR1 is SGHKS and CDR2 YYEKEE (reference sequence). In DNA form, the CDR3 reads TGTGCCAGCAGCTTTAACGCAGCTCAAGAGACCCAGTACTTC. It codes for CASSFNAAQETQYF.